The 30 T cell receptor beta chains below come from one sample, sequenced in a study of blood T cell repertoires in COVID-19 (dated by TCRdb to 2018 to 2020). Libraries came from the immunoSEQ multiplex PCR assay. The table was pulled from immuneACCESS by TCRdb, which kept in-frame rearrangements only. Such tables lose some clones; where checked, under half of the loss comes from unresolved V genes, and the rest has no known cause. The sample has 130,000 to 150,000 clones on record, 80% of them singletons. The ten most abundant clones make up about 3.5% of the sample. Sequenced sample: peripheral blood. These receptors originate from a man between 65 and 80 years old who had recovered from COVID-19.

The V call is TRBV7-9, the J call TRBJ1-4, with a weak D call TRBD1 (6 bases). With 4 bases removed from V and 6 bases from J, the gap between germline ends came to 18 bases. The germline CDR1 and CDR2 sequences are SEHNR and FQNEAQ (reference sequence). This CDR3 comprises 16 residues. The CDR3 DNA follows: TGTGCCAGCAGCTCTTGGTGGGACAAGGGGGATGAAAAACTGTTTTTT. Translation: CASSSWWDKGDEKLFF.

Here the CDR3 reads CASSLATSGSLDTQYF. In DNA form, the CDR3 reads TGTGCCAGCAGCCTTGCGACTAGCGGGAGTTTGGATACGCAGTATTTT. J is TRBJ2-3 and V is TRBV7-3, with TRBD2 identical over 12 bases. CDR1 and CDR2 (germline): SGHTA, FQGTGA. V lost 5 bases and J lost 6; bases outside the gene matches: 9. The CDR3 loop spans 16 amino acids.

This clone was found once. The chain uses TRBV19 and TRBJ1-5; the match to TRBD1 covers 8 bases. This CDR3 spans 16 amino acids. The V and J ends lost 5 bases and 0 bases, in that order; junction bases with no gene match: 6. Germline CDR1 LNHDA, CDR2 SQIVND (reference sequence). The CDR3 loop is CASSAKGQASNQPQHF. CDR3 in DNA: TGTGCCAGTAGTGCTAAGGGACAGGCTAGCAATCAGCCCCAGCATTTT.

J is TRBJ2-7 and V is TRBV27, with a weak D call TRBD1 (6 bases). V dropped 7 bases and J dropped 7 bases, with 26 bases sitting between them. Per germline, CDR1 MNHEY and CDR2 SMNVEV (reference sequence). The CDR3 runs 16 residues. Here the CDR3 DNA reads TGTGCCAGCACCCCGACGAACTTGGGGGCAAGGGGTGAGCAGTACTTC. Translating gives CASTPTNLGARGEQYF.

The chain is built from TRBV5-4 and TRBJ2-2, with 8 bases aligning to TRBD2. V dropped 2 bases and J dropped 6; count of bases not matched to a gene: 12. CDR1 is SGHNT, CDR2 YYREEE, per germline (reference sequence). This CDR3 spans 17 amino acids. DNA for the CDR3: TGTGCCAGCAGCTTTTTACCGGGAGGGGCCCACCCCGGGGAGCTGTTTTTT. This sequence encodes CASSFLPGGAHPGELFF.

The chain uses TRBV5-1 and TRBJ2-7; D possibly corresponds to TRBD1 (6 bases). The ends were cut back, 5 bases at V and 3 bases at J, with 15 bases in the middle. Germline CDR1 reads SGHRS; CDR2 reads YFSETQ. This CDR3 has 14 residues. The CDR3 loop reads CASRAPGQSYEQYF. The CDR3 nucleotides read TGCGCCAGCAGGGCCCCGGGACAAAGCTACGAGCAGTACTTC.

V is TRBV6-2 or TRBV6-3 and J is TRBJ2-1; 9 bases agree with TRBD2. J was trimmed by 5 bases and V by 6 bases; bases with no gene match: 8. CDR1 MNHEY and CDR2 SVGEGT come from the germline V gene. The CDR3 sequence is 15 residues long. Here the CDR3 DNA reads TGTGCCAGCAGCACTCTGCGGGAGGGCGACAATGAGCAGTTCTTC. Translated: CASSTLREGDNEQFF.

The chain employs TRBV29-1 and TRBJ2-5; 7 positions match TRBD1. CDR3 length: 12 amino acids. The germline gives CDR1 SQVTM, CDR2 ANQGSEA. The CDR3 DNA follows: TGCAGTGCGCAGAGGGGGCGGGAGACCCAGTACTTC. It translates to CSAQRGRETQYF.

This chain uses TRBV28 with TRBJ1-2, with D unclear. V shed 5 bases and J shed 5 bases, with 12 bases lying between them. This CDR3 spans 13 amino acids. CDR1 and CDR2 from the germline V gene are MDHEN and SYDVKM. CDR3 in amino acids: CASSPYGLYGYTF. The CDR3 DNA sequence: TGTGCCAGCAGTCCCTACGGACTTTATGGCTACACCTTC.

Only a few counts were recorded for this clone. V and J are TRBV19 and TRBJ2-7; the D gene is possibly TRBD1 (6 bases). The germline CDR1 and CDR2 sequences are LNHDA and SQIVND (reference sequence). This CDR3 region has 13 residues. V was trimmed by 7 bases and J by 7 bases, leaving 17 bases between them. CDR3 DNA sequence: TGTGCCAGTACCTCAGGCAGGGGTGGGGAGCAGTACTTC. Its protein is CASTSGRGGEQYF.

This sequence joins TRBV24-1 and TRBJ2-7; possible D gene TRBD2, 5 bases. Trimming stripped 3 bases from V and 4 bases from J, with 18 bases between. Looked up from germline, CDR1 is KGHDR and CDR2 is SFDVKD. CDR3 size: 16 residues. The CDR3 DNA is TGTGCCACCAGTGATCGCCCTTCGAGGGTTCTTTACGAGCAGTACTTC. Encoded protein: CATSDRPSRVLYEQYF.

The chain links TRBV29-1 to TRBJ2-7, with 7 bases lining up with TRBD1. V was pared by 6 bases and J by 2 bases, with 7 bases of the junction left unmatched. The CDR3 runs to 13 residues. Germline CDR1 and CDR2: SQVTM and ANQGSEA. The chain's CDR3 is CSVSGTVPYEQYF. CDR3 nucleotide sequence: TGCAGCGTCTCTGGGACAGTACCCTACGAGCAGTACTTC.

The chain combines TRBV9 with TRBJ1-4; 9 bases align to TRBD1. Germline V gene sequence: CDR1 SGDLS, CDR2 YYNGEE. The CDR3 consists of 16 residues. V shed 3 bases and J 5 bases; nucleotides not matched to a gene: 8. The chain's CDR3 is CASSAVEGTGNEKLFF. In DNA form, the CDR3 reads TGTGCCAGCAGCGCCGTCGAGGGGACAGGGAATGAAAAACTGTTTTTT. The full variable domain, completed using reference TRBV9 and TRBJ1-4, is DSGVTQTPKHLITATGQRVTLRCSPRSGDLSVYWYQQSLDQGLQFLIQYYNGEERAKGNILERFSAQQFPDLHSELNLSSLELGDSALYFCASSAVEGTGNEKLFFGSGTQLSVL.

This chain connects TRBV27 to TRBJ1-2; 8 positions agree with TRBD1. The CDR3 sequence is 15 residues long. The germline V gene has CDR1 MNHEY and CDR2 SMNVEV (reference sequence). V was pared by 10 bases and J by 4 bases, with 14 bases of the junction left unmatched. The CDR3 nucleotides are TGTGCCACCCGACCGGACCAGGGGGCGACCTATGGCTACACCTTC. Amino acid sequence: CATRPDQGATYGYTF.

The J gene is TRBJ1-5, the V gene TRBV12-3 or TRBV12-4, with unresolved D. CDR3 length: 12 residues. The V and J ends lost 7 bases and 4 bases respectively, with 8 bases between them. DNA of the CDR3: TGTGCCAGCACCAACGGGAATCAGCCCCAGCATTTT. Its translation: CASTNGNQPQHF.

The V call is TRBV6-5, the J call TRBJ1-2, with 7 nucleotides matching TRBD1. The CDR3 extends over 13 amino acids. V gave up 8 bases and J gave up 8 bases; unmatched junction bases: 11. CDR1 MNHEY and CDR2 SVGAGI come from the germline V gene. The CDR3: CASAPTGEYGYTF. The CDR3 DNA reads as TGTGCCAGCGCTCCTACAGGGGAGTACGGCTACACCTTC.

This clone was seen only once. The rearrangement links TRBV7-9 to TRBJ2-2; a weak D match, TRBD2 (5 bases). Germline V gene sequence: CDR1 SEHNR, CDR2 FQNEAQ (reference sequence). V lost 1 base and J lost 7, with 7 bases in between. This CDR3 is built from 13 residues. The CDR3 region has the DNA TGTGCCAGCAGCTTAGAGGGAGACGGGGAGCTGTTTTTT. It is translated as CASSLEGDGELFF.

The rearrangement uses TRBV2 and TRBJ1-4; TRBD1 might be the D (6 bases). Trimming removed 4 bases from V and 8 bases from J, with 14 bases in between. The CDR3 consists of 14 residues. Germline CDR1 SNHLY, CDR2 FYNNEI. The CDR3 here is CASSAGGRREKLFF. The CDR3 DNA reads TGTGCCAGCAGTGCGGGGGGGCGCCGGGAAAAACTGTTTTTT.

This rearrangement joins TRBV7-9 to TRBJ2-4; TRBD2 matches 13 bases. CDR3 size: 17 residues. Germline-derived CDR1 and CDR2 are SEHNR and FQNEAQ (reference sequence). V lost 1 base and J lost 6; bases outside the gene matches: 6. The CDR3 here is CASSLVTSGRRRNIQYF. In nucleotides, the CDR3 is TGTGCCAGCAGCTTAGTGACTAGCGGGAGGCGGAGAAACATTCAGTACTTC.

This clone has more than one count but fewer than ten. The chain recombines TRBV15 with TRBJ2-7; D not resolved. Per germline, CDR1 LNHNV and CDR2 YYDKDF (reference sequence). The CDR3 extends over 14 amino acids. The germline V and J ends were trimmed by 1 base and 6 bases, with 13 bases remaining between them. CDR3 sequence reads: CATSRVYQRAEQYF. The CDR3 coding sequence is TGTGCCACCAGCAGAGTTTACCAGCGAGCCGAGCAGTACTTC.

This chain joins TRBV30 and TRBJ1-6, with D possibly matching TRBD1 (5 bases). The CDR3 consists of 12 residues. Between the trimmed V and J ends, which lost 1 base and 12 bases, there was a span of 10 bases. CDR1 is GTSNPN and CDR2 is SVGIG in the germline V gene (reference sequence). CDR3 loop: CAWSEGYGPLHF. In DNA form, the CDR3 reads TGTGCCTGGAGTGAGGGGTATGGACCCCTCCACTTT.

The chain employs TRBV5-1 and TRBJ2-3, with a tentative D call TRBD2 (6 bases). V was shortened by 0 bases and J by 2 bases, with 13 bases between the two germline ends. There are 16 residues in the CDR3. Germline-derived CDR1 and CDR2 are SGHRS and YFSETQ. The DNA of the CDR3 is TGCGCCAGCAGCTTGGCGGGCGGGACCGACACAGATACGCAGTATTTT. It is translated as CASSLAGGTDTDTQYF.

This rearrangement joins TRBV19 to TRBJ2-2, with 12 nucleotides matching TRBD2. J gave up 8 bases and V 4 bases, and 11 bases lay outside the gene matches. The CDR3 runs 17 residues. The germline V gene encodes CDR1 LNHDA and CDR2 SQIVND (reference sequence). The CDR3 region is CASSTRTSGTFGGELFF. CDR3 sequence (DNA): TGTGCCAGTAGTACCCGGACTAGCGGGACCTTCGGGGGGGAGCTGTTTTTT.

The CDR3 coding sequence is TGCGCCAGCAGCTTGGATCCTAGCGGGAACACCGGGGAGCTGTTTTTT. This gives the protein CASSLDPSGNTGELFF. The gene calls are TRBV5-1 and TRBJ2-2; 7 bases line up with TRBD2. CDR1 SGHRS and CDR2 YFSETQ come from the germline V gene. The CDR3 is made up of 16 amino acids. Trimming removed 0 bases from V and 1 base from J; junction bases left unmatched: 3.

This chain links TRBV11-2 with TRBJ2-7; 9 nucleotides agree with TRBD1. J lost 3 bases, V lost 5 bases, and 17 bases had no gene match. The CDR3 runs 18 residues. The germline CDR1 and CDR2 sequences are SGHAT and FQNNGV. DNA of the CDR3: TGTGCCAGCAGCCCAATCTCTCGAAGGACAGGGGTTAACTACGAGCAGTACTTC. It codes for CASSPISRRTGVNYEQYF.

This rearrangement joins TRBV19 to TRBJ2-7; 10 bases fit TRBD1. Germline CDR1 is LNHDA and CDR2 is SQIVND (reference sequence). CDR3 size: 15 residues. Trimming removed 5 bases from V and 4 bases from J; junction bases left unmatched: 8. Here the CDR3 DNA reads TGTGCCAGTAGTCTTTACTGGACAGGGGGTTACGAGCAGTACTTC. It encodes CASSLYWTGGYEQYF. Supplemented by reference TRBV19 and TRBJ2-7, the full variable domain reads DGGITQSPKYLFRKEGQNVTLSCEQNLNHDAMYWYRQDPGQGLRLIYYSQIVNDFQKGDIAEGYSVSREKKESFPLTVTSAQKNPTAFYLCASSLYWTGGYEQYFGPGTRLTVT.

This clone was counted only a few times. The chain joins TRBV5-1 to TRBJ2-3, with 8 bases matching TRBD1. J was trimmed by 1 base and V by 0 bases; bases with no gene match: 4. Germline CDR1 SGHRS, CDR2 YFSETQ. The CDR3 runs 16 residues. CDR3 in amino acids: CASSLAVTGGTDTQYF. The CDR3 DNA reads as TGCGCCAGCAGCTTGGCCGTGACAGGGGGCACAGATACGCAGTATTTT.

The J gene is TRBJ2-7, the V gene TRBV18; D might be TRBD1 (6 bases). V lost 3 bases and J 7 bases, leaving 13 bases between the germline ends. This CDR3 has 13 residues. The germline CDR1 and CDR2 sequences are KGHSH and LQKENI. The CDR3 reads CASSPSGGGEQYF. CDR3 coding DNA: TGTGCCAGCTCACCTAGTGGGGGCGGGGAGCAGTACTTC.

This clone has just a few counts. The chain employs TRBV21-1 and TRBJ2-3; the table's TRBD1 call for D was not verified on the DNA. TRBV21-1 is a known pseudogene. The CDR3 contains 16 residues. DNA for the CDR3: TGTGCCAGCAGCTTACACCGGGACACCGAACCAGATACGCAGTATTTT. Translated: CASSLHRDTEPDTQYF.

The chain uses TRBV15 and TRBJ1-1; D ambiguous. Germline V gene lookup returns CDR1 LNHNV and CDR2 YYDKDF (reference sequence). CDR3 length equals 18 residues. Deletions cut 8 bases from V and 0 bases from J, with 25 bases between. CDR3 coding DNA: TGTGCCACCGGCGTCAGCCGAGAGCGGATGAGGATGAACACTGAAGCTTTCTTT. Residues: CATGVSRERMRMNTEAFF.